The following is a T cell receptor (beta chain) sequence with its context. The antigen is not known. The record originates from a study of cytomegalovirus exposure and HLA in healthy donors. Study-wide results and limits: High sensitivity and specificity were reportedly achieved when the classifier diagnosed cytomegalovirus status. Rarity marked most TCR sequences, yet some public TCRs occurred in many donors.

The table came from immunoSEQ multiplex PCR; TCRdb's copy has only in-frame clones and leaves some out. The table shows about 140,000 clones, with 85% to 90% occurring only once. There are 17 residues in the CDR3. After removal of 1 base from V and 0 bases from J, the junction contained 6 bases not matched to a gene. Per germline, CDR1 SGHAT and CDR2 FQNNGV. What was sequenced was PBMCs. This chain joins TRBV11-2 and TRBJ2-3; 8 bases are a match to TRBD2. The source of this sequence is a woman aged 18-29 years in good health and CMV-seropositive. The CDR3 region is CASSLVTLAGSTDTQYF. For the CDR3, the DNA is TGTGCCAGCAGCTTAGTTACCCTAGCGGGTAGCACAGATACGCAGTATTTT.